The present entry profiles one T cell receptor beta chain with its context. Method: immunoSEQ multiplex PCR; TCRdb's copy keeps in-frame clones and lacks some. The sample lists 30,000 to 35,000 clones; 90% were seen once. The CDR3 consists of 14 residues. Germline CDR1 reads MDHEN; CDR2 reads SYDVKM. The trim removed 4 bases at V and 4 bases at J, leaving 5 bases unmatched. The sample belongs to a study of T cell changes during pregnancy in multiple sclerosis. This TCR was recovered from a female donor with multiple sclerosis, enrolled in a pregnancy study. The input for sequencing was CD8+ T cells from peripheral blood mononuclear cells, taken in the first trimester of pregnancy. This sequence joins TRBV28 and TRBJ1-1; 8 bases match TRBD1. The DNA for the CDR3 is TGTGCCAGCAGTTACAGGGGGGGTAGCACTGAAGCTTTCTTT. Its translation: CASSYRGGSTEAFF.